One and the same sample provided the 7 T cell receptor beta chains below, sequenced in a study of T cells in women clearing cervical HPV infection (dated by TCRdb to 2016 to 2019). The method behind the library was the immunoSEQ multiplex PCR assay. TCRdb stores this immuneACCESS table with in-frame sequences only. Part of the clones is absent; in the studies checked, under half of the shortfall reflects unresolved V genes, and no reason is known for the rest. This sample's table lists about 31,000 clones. Clones ranked in the top ten supply approximately 8.1% of the sample. Sequencing used blood buffy coat. All receptors derive from a woman aged 18 to 75 with a cervical HPV16 infection that either progressed to CIN3+ or cleared (not recorded which).

Note on this clone: The read gets to within 3 residues of the CDR3 end, and the germline J gene fills in the rest. J is TRBJ2-5 and V is TRBV5-1, with D possibly TRBD2 on 6 matching bases. Trimming pared 2 bases from V and 5 bases from J, leaving 13 bases between. Germline CDR1 is SGHRS and CDR2 is YFSETQ. The CDR3 is made up of 14 amino acids. CDR3 DNA, as far as it was read: TGCGCCAGCAGCTTTGGAGAGGAGGGGGAGACC. Encoded protein: CASSFGEEGET. The full CDR3 is CASSFGEEGETQYF. The full variable domain, rest sourced from reference TRBV5-1 and TRBJ2-5, is KAGVTQTPRYLIKTRGQQVTLSCSPISGHRSVSWYQQTPGQGLQFLFEYFSETQRNKGNFPGRFSGRQFSNSRSEMNVSTLELGDSALYLCASSFGEEGETQYFGPGTRLLVL.

As regards this clone: The read is 3 residues too short to cover the CDR3 end, so that end is filled in from the germline J gene. This rearrangement joins TRBV7-9 to TRBJ1-3; D not resolved. This CDR3 region has 15 residues. Germline CDR1 and CDR2: SEHNR and FQNEAQ (reference sequence). V was shortened by 2 bases and J by 4 bases, with 12 bases between the two germline ends. The CDR3 DNA, read in part, is TGTGCCAGCAGCTTACCGGACTTAGGGGGAAACACC. Translating it yields CASSLPDLGGNT. The full CDR3 sequence reads CASSLPDLGGNTIYF.

A note on this clone: The read terminates 3 residues ahead of where the CDR3 ends, so the germline J gene completes it. This chain uses TRBV28 with TRBJ2-3; TRBD1 agrees at 7 bases. CDR1 is MDHEN, CDR2 SYDVKM, per germline. The CDR3 is 12 residues long. The covered CDR3 bases are TGTGCCAGCAGTTTAACAGGGGCCGCG. Its protein product is CASSLTGAA. The whole CDR3 sequence reads CASSLTGAAQYF.

On this clone itself: The read halts 3 residues ahead of the CDR3 end, with the missing end drawn from the germline J gene. The chain joins TRBV19 to TRBJ1-1, with 7 nucleotides matching TRBD1. CDR3 size: 13 residues. From germline, CDR1 is LNHDA and CDR2 SQIVND (reference sequence). CDR3 region: CASRSQGYGTAFF. The CDR3 bases that were read are TGTGCCAGTAGATCACAGGGGTATGGAACC.

In the case of this clone: The read ends 3 residues early relative to the CDR3; the germline J gene fills the gap. This chain uses TRBV30 with TRBJ2-7; D ambiguous. V was trimmed by 3 bases and J by 5 bases, leaving 8 bases between them. The CDR3 length is 11 residues. Germline lookup yields CDR1 GTSNPN and CDR2 SVGIG (reference sequence). CDR3 residues: CAWSTVDEQYF. The part of the CDR3 DNA that was read is TGTGCCTGGAGCACTGTGGACGAG.

Details on this clone: Coverage ceases 3 residues before the CDR3 finishes, and the germline J gene fills in the end. The gene calls are TRBV20-1 and TRBJ2-4, with 7 bases identical to TRBD1. Germline V gene sequence: CDR1 DFQATT, CDR2 SNEGSKA (reference sequence). Trimming took 3 bases from V and 5 from J; bases not matched to a gene: 10. The CDR3 extends over 15 amino acids. Incomplete CDR3 DNA: TGCAGTGCTAGGCAAAGACAGGGCGACCAAAACATT. Amino acids: CSARQRQGDQNI. The whole CDR3 sequence is CSARQRQGDQNIQYF.

About this clone: The read is 3 residues too short to cover the CDR3 end, so that end is filled in from the germline J gene. This rearrangement joins TRBV30 to TRBJ2-2; 11 bases match TRBD1. The CDR3 runs 14 residues. The germline V gene has CDR1 GTSNPN and CDR2 SVGIG (reference sequence). Partial CDR3 DNA: TGTGCCTGGAGCCCCAGGACAGGGGGCTTACCG. Its translation: CAWSPRTGGLP. The complete CDR3 protein is CAWSPRTGGLPLFF. Filled out from reference TRBV30 and TRBJ2-2, the complete variable domain reads SQTIHQWPATLVQPVGSPLSLECTVEGTSNPNLYWYRQAAGRGLQLLFYSVGIGQISSEVPQNLSASRPQDRQFILSSKKLLLSDSGFYLCAWSPRTGGLPLFFGEGSRLTVL.